This T cell receptor (beta chain) is from a study of cytomegalovirus exposure and HLA in healthy donors (TCRdb year 2017). Turning to the overall study: An earlier analysis of 550 to 700 of the donors reported approximately 300 Gb of sequence data and 117 million unique TCR beta sequences from 150 million to 200 million T cells. An early release that covered some 640 HLA-typed donors contained 250 to 350 gigabases of sequencing data and about 84 million unique TCR sequences. The genetic ancestry cluster associated with self-reported Caucasian donors included 65% to 90% of the approximately 430 genotyped donors. The aim of the study was to test whether cataloging public T cell receptors could identify signatures of past pathogen exposure. The study used immunosequencing to profile the T cell repertoires of approximately 630 subjects and linked those repertoires to cytomegalovirus serostatus. A separate validation cohort of roughly 130 different subjects was used in addition to the approximately 640-subject first cohort. To predict cytomegalovirus infection status, the study brought together high-throughput TCR immunosequencing, statistical association of individual TCRs with disease status, and machine learning. A later analysis re-examined previously published TCR beta repertoires from just over 650 donors and added high-resolution HLA genotyping to investigate patterns of TCR occurrence. The later analysis used no new phenotypic data to find candidate immune exposures, relying instead on TCR beta sequences and their occurrence across donors. To decide whether each TCR beta V gene segment behaved as functional or pseudogenic, an earlier analysis of some 570 of the donors relied on high-throughput TCR beta sequencing. Donor age, sex, ethnicity and CMV serostatus were compiled alongside the repertoire data. A later genetic analysis used genome-wide SNP genotypes for about 65% of the 666 donors, treating that subset as a discovery cohort. Every repertoire in the discovery cohort had been generated on one and the same sequencing platform. HLA typing included class I and class II loci at four-digit resolution. Typing coverage varied by locus: roughly 629-640 donors for A, B, C, DRB1 and DQB1; approximately 500 for DQA1; 600 to 610 for DPA1; approximately 450 for DPB1. Roughly five DR-DQ haplotypes were treated as single units for association and clustering because of strong linkage in the cohort. Among about 410 genotyped donors of the cohort, an average of around 250,000 unique TCR beta nucleotide sequences was sequenced per donor, of which 15% to 20% were non-productive.

Library preparation used the immunoSEQ multiplex PCR assay. A mixture of 60 forward primers for TCR Vbeta segments and 13 reverse primers for TCR Jbeta segments was used in the multiplex PCR. A multiplex PCR assay on genomic DNA amplified the CDR3 region of rearranged TCR beta genes. The Illumina HiSeq System was used to sequence the amplified TCR beta libraries as 87-base-pair reads. For the original study's pipeline: In a later analysis, about 80 million unique TCR beta chains were counted across the roughly 670 repertoires, and roughly 9.9 million of these chains were shared by at least two donors. To remove PCR and sequencing errors, raw reads were error-corrected and collapsed into unique sequences using a nearest-neighbor algorithm that merged closely related sequences. To assign V, D and J gene segments, CDR3 sequences were aligned to IMGT reference sequences. Each retained sequence needed at least a six-nucleotide match to both a V gene segment and a J gene segment. Rearrangements were called productive when the CDR3 lacked stop codons and stayed in frame with V and J; all others were non-productive. Following IMGT convention, CDR3 was defined as the stretch from the second conserved V-encoded cysteine up to the conserved J-encoded phenylalanine. The earlier analysis of 550 to 650 of the donors excluded any sequence lacking an unambiguous match to a single V gene segment. An earlier analysis of approximately 590 of the donors called V segments functional above 56.7% productive rearrangements and segregating when the between-donor standard deviation exceeded 5%. A statistical classification framework was built to diagnose cytomegalovirus status from the catalog of TCR beta chain sequences. V and J gene assignment, in a later analysis, came from comparing TCR nucleotide sequences with IMGT/GENE-DB human TR gene sequences. A later analysis assigned CDR3 sequences and most-parsimonious VDJ recombination scenarios with the TCRdist pipeline. In a later analysis, each TCR beta chain was defined by its CDR3 amino acid sequence together with its V-gene family, and reads lacking a unique V-gene family were excluded. As a way to deal with suspected cross-contamination and a sequencing artifact, a later analysis dropped roughly 620 nucleotide sequences that were highly shared and had low generation probability. In a later analysis, a clonal expansion index was calculated for each public chain from normalized within-repertoire ranks of inferred template counts. A later analysis computed generation probabilities with a VDJ recombination model fitted to out-of-frame rearrangements, and checked the results against IGoR. In a later analysis, TCR-TCR, TCR-HLA and TCR-CMV co-occurrence was scored with hypergeometric tests, and a repertoire-size bias correction was applied to TCR pairs. In a later analysis, false discovery rates were estimated by permuting HLA or CMV assignments 20 times. In a later analysis, co-occurring TCRs were grouped using DBSCAN, and TCRdist sequence similarity was added for clustering within HLA-allele-positive subsets. For co-occurrence clustering, repertoires with fewer than 30,000 or more than 120,000 public chains were excluded, along with five repertoires with anomalous nucleotide sharing. Held by TCRdb, this immuneACCESS table contains in-frame sequences only and omits some clones. Under half of the omission traces to an unresolved V gene where checked; the cause of the rest is unknown. Clone size and V and J calls were adopted from that table, with D and trimming inferred from the DNA. In this sample the table shows about 210,000 clones, about four fifths of which occur a single time. 10% to 13% of the sample goes to the ten largest clones.

The cohort consisted of hundreds of healthy bone marrow donors. Cohort members were all nominally healthy when sampled, although unrecorded immune exposures were likely present. The donor was CMV seropositive and was included in the group of approximately 300 seropositive cohort members. Every donor gave a peripheral blood sample, and the peripheral blood mononuclear cells from that sample were used for TCR beta sequencing. The Qiagen DNeasy Blood Extraction Kit was used to extract genomic DNA from the blood cell samples. Study-level results and caveats: A later analysis reported that several top co-occurrence clusters appeared linked to parvovirus B19, influenza, CMV and Epstein-Barr virus. Because HLA typing was unavailable for some donors at each locus, only the typed subset was used in association tests. The presence/absence analyses assumed that sequencing depth was roughly uniform across donors, and that assumption may not be true. A further reported finding was that TCR beta sequences accurately predicted the HLA-A and HLA-B alleles for most subjects in the first cohort. Correlated functional status among segregating V segments might reflect linkage disequilibrium, but an unknown experimental factor could not be ruled out. At a false discovery rate of 0.05, a later analysis linked under 20,000 TCR beta sequences to specific HLA alleles. Because counts were too low, seventeen rarely observed V segments, including chromosome 9 orphons, were excluded from the earlier analysis of around 590 of the donors. A few of the identified cytomegalovirus-associated TCR beta chains were confirmed in vitro to be specific for cytomegalovirus antigens. Strong co-occurrence of HLA alleles, especially DR and DQ, made assigning TCR associations to individual alleles difficult. In a later analysis, HLA-associated TCR beta chains were found to be more clonally expanded and to have lower generation probabilities than equally common non-associated chains. This cohort had only TCR beta chains sequenced, and the lack of alpha or paired-chain data limited which features could be detected. The authors suggested that the approach could potentially be generalized to other disease states and immunological phenotypes. A later genetic analysis associated a missense DCLRE1C variant with V-gene and J-gene trimming of TCR beta chains, and an independent cohort replicated the association. The only immune exposure information available for the cohort was CMV serostatus. A cluster of highly shared sequence variants was judged likely to represent a technical artifact of the sequencing pipeline. According to a later genetic analysis, donors in an Asian-associated ancestry cluster had fewer N-insertions in productive TCRs than the roughly 670-donor mean. An earlier analysis of approximately 600 of the donors showed that most TCR beta V segments appeared in productive rearrangements either about 87% or about 30% of the time, which broadly matched IMGT annotations. A total of about 150 TCR beta chains were listed by the study as associated with cytomegalovirus. Across donors, most TCR sequences were observed very rarely, whereas some public TCRs were present in many individuals. In a later analysis, most CMV-associated TCR beta chains were found to appear HLA-restricted, with HLA associations seemingly driven largely by CMV exposure. The classifier was reported to diagnose cytomegalovirus status with high specificity and sensitivity in both the original and validation cohorts. In a later analysis, the rate of TCR association differed among HLA loci, with DRB1 alleles having the most associated TCRs and HLA-C alleles having the fewest.

Comment on this clone: Its antigen is not yet known. No much larger clone is present one base from it, and per-base qualities are unavailable.

This TCR derives from a woman aged 45-59 years in good health and CMV-seropositive. The specimen sequenced was PBMCs.

The nucleotide sequence is TGTGCCAGCAGTCCCGGGACAGGGGACTCCTACGAGCAGTACTTC. It encodes CASSPGTGDSYEQYF. In this chain, TRBV28 is recombined with TRBJ2-5; the central 10 bases match TRBD1. The DNA end is more similar to TRBJ2-7, so the J call may be wrong. The CDR3 numbers 15 residues from cysteine through phenylalanine. Of all the DNA, just the CDR3 is kept, 45 bases in frame from base 1. As encoded in the germline V gene, CDR1 is MDHEN while CDR2 is SYDVKM.